This T cell receptor (beta chain) comes out of a study of identical twins. There are a few counts of this clonotype. Its antigen is not identified. V lost 6 bases to trimming and J lost 4 bases; unmatched junction nucleotides: 11. The V gene's germline CDR1 is DFQATT and CDR2 SNEGSKA (reference sequence). The CDR3 extends over 17 amino acids. Unique molecular identifiers were in the cDNA, with template-switch universal primer binding. Via MiXCR, TCRdb re-called the 5' RACE reads, giving one row per CDR3 protein. The sample lists 700,000 to 950,000 distinct CDR3 sequences, about 12% occurring once. Findings and caveats of the study: Insertion counts were lower in abundant cord blood beta clonotypes, a trend that memory repertoires did not show. Weaker excess twin sharing was observed in beta out-of-frame sequences. Twins shared out-of-frame alpha sequences with excess low generation probability.

These data were also filed under a second study, of yellow fever vaccine responses in identical twins.

The sequence derives from a woman in her late teens or twenties in good health. The J gene is TRBJ2-3, the V gene TRBV20-1, with 15 bases lining up with TRBD2. The specimen sequenced was PBMCs. CDR3 DNA sequence: TGCAGTGCCGAGGGACTAGCGGGAGGTGTGGGAGCAGATACGCAGTATTTT. As protein: CSAEGLAGGVGADTQYF.